Shown below are 29 T cell receptor beta chains from a single sample sequenced in a study of OX40 agonist ivuxolimab in advanced cancers. Measured with immunoSEQ multiplex PCR; TCRdb has only the in-frame clones, and not every one. The top ten hold roughly 2.6% of the sample, which has 90,000 or so clones, roughly 91% seen once. The sample here was CD4+ or CD8+ T cells sorted from blood, taken in a trial of the OX40 agonist ivuxolimab. These receptors were obtained from an adult with an advanced solid tumor such as melanoma, head and neck, liver or kidney cancer.

This clone came up once. The rearrangement joins TRBV19 to TRBJ2-2; D unclear. CDR3 length: 12 residues. CDR1 and CDR2 (germline): LNHDA, SQIVND (reference sequence). The germline V and J ends were trimmed by 5 bases and 5 bases, with 6 bases remaining between them. The CDR3 DNA follows: TGTGCCAGTAGTTCGGAAACCGGGGAGCTGTTTTTT. Translated, it gives CASSSETGELFF.

This chain links TRBV7-2 with TRBJ1-5; D is ambiguous. The length of the CDR3 is 13 residues. Trimming stripped 5 bases from V and 11 bases from J, with 16 bases between. From germline, CDR1 is SGHTA and CDR2 FQGNSA. The CDR3 sequence is CASSPPLDETQHF. The CDR3, as DNA: TGTGCCAGCAGCCCCCCACTGGATGAGACCCAGCATTTT. Based on the CDR3 plus reference TRBV7-2 and TRBJ1-5, the full variable domain is GAGVSQSPSNKVTEKGKDVELRCDPISGHTALYWYRQSLGQGLEFLIYFQGNSAPDKSGLPSDRFSAERTGGSVSTLTIQRTQQEDSAVYLCASSPPLDETQHFGDGTRLSIL.

The V and J genes are TRBV28 and TRBJ2-1; 8 nucleotides line up with TRBD1. CDR1 is MDHEN and CDR2 is SYDVKM in the germline V gene. V lost 5 bases to trimming and J lost 9 bases; unmatched junction nucleotides: 15. The CDR3 has 16 amino acids. The CDR3 loop is CASSTRIRGQVGEQFF. CDR3 bases: TGTGCCAGCAGTACCCGTATCAGGGGGCAAGTTGGTGAGCAGTTCTTC.

The V gene is TRBV2, the J gene TRBJ2-3, with 10 positions matching TRBD2. V was pared by 6 bases and J by 3 bases, with 6 bases of the junction left unmatched. Germline V gene data show CDR1 as SNHLY and CDR2 as FYNNEI. The CDR3 has 15 residues. CDR3 DNA: TGTGCCAGCAGGGGACTAGCGACGGGGACAGATACGCAGTATTTT. This gives the protein CASRGLATGTDTQYF. The full variable domain, with the rest looked up from reference TRBV2 and TRBJ2-3, is EPEVTQTPSHQVTQMGQEVILRCVPISNHLYFYWYRQILGQKVEFLVSFYNNEISEKSEIFDDQFSVERPDGSNFTLKIRSTKLEDSAMYFCASRGLATGTDTQYFGPGTRLTVL.

The gene calls are TRBV5-1 and TRBJ2-1; TRBD2 aligns across 13 bases. Germline values: CDR1 SGHRS, CDR2 YFSETQ. J was trimmed by 7 bases and V by 6 bases; bases with no gene match: 10. This CDR3 comprises 16 residues. The CDR3 here is CASTPRTSGRGNEQFF. In DNA, the CDR3 is TGCGCCAGCACCCCACGGACTAGCGGGAGAGGGAATGAGCAGTTCTTC.

V usage is TRBV5-6 and J usage is TRBJ2-5; 7 nucleotides agree with TRBD1. The CDR3 loop spans 15 amino acids. V shed 3 bases and J 5 bases; nucleotides not matched to a gene: 10. Germline loops: CDR1 SGHDT, CDR2 YYEEEE. CDR3 DNA sequence: TGTGCCAGCAGCTCCCCGACAGGGTGGGGTGAGACCCAGTACTTC. It encodes CASSSPTGWGETQYF.

This clone was detected once. The J gene is TRBJ2-4, the V gene TRBV30, with D hard to call. The CDR3 is made up of 14 amino acids. The V end lost 2 bases, the J end lost 9 bases, and 17 bases lay between the germline ends. CDR1 GTSNPN and CDR2 SVGIG come from the germline V gene (reference sequence). CDR3 DNA sequence: TGTGCCTGGAGTTTAGGGTCTTCCCAGAGCATTCAGTACTTC. It yields the protein CAWSLGSSQSIQYF.

This sequence joins TRBV6-6 and TRBJ2-7, with 12 positions matching TRBD2. The CDR3 spans 15 residues. Looked up from germline, CDR1 is MNHNY and CDR2 is SVGAGI (reference sequence). Trimming removed 4 bases from V and 4 bases from J; junction bases left unmatched: 5. CDR3 nucleotides: TGTGCCAGCAGTTCCCTAGCGGGAGGGCCGTACGAGCAGTACTTC. Amino acids: CASSSLAGGPYEQYF.

The rearrangement links TRBV7-2 to TRBJ2-5; D perhaps matches TRBD2 (5 bases). The V and J ends lost 0 bases and 5 bases respectively, with 7 bases between them. Looked up from germline, CDR1 is SGHTA and CDR2 is FQGNSA. This CDR3 contains 13 residues. CDR3 sequence reads: CASSLAGVETQYF. The DNA for the CDR3 is TGTGCCAGCAGCTTAGCGGGAGTGGAGACCCAGTACTTC.

With regard to this clone: One end of the junction varies from germline; a read error may be responsible. V and J are TRBV7-7 and TRBJ2-3; 8 positions agree with TRBD1. Germline V CDR1 and CDR2: SSHAT, FNYEAQ (reference sequence). The CDR3 extends over 14 amino acids. CDR3 region: CASSPGQGERTQYF. The CDR3 nucleotides read TGTGCTAGCAGCCCCGGACAGGGAGAAAGGACGCAGTATTTT.

J is TRBJ2-7 and V is TRBV18, with TRBD1 matching 9 bases. The J segment lost 3 bases and the V segment lost 2 bases, leaving 2 bases of the junction unmatched. In germline, CDR1 is KGHSH, CDR2 LQKENI. This CDR3 contains 14 residues. In DNA, the CDR3 is TGTGCCAGCTCACCATCGGGACAGGGCTACGAGCAGTACTTC. The encoded protein is CASSPSGQGYEQYF.

V gene TRBV5-1 combines with J gene TRBJ2-5; the D is unclear. V was pared by 4 bases and J by 0 bases, with 4 bases between. The CDR3 loop spans 12 amino acids. The germline CDR1 and CDR2 sequences are SGHRS and YFSETQ. The CDR3 bases are TGCGCCAGCAGCCTACACCAAGAGACCCAGTACTTC. Encoded protein: CASSLHQETQYF.

This clone was recorded a few times. J is TRBJ2-7 and V is TRBV6-6; either TRBD1 or TRBD2 may fit D (5 bases each). V lost 6 bases, J lost 4 bases, and 16 bases lay in between. There are 14 residues in the CDR3. CDR1 is MNHNY, CDR2 SVGAGI, per germline (reference sequence). The CDR3 nucleotides read TGTGCCAGCAGCCGTGCCGGGACCCAGTACGAGCAGTACTTC. Translation: CASSRAGTQYEQYF.

CDR3: CASIAGSSYEQYF. As DNA, the CDR3 is TGTGCCAGCATCGCGGGGAGCTCCTACGAGCAGTACTTC. The chain is built from TRBV6-1 and TRBJ2-7, with D maybe TRBD2 (6 bases). V lost 7 bases, J lost 0 bases, and 10 bases lay in between. Germline CDR1 MNHNS, CDR2 SASEGT. The CDR3 extends over 13 amino acids.

This rearrangement joins TRBV21-1 to TRBJ2-2. TRBV21-1 is tagged as a pseudogene. The CDR3 covers 14 residues. CDR3 residues: CASSQRTGPGELFF. The CDR3 DNA reads TGTGCCAGCAGCCAACGGACGGGACCCGGGGAGCTGTTTTTT.

CDR3 nucleotides: TGTGCCAGTAGTTACCAGACAACTAATGAAAAACTGTTTTTT. Translating gives CASSYQTTNEKLFF. This sequence joins TRBV19 and TRBJ1-4; D unresolved. Trimming took off 5 bases at V and 0 bases at J, with 7 bases between the two ends. Germline CDR1 reads LNHDA; CDR2 reads SQIVND (reference sequence). CDR3 length: 14 amino acids.

The chain is built from TRBV28 and TRBJ1-4, with 7 bases identical to TRBD1. The CDR3 is 17 amino acids. Trimming removed 4 bases from V and 6 bases from J; junction bases left unmatched: 14. Germline CDR1 reads MDHEN; CDR2 reads SYDVKM. The CDR3 DNA sequence: TGTGCCAGCAGTTCCACTGGGAGGGGGCGCGGTTATGAAAAACTGTTTTTT. It translates to CASSSTGRGRGYEKLFF.

This clone came up once. This chain links TRBV7-9 with TRBJ2-7; the D is unclear. Per germline, CDR1 SEHNR and CDR2 FQNEAQ (reference sequence). Trimming stripped 6 bases from V and 5 bases from J, with 5 bases between. This CDR3 comprises 10 residues. CDR3 in DNA: TGTGCCAGCAGGGCAGACGAGCAGTACTTC. It yields the protein CASRADEQYF.

The J gene is TRBJ2-4, the V gene TRBV9, with 8 bases fitting TRBD2. V gave up 0 bases and J gave up 8 bases; unmatched junction bases: 7. In germline, CDR1 is SGDLS, CDR2 YYNGEE. CDR3 size: 15 residues. The CDR3 here is CASSVAAPTSDIQYF. CDR3 in DNA: TGTGCCAGCAGCGTAGCCGCCCCGACTAGCGACATTCAGTACTTC.

This chain joins TRBV28 and TRBJ2-3; TRBD2 matches at 9 bases. Per germline, CDR1 MDHEN and CDR2 SYDVKM. V gave up 4 bases and J gave up 5 bases; unmatched junction bases: 16. This CDR3 has 18 residues. This CDR3 is CASSSPGASGIGRDTQYF. The CDR3 DNA reads TGTGCCAGCAGTTCCCCCGGGGCTAGCGGGATAGGTAGAGATACGCAGTATTTT.

The rearrangement joins TRBV14 to TRBJ2-1, with a weak D call TRBD1 (5 bases). This CDR3 has 17 residues. The germline V and J ends were trimmed by 2 bases and 2 bases, with 16 bases remaining between them. The germline V gene encodes CDR1 SGHDN and CDR2 FVKESK. CDR3 in DNA: TGTGCCAGCAGCCAAACCGTGGGGCGGCTACCCTACAATGAGCAGTTCTTC. It specifies CASSQTVGRLPYNEQFF.

This clone was found once. The CDR3 DNA is TGTGCCAGCAGCGTAGAAGAAGGACCAGGGACCCAGTACTTC. It codes for CASSVEEGPGTQYF. The chain has TRBV9 and TRBJ2-5; D gene uncertain. V gave up 0 bases and J gave up 7 bases, with 13 bases separating them. Germline CDR1 reads SGDLS; CDR2 reads YYNGEE. This CDR3 has 14 residues. The whole variable domain, remainder taken from reference TRBV9 and TRBJ2-5, is DSGVTQTPKHLITATGQRVTLRCSPRSGDLSVYWYQQSLDQGLQFLIQYYNGEERAKGNILERFSAQQFPDLHSELNLSSLELGDSALYFCASSVEEGPGTQYFGPGTRLLVL.

The rearrangement uses TRBV5-1 and TRBJ2-3; 7 nucleotides line up with TRBD2. The CDR3 totals 12 residues. CDR1 is SGHRS and CDR2 is YFSETQ in the germline V gene. V was pared by 0 bases and J by 11 bases, with 3 bases of the junction left unmatched. CDR3 sequence reads: CASSLAGEGQYF. DNA for the CDR3: TGCGCCAGCAGCTTGGCGGGGGAGGGGCAGTATTTT.

The genes are TRBV11-3 and TRBJ2-5, with 9 bases lining up with TRBD2. The germline V gene encodes CDR1 SGHNT and CDR2 YENEEA. The CDR3 spans 17 residues. V lost 5 bases, J lost 1 base, and 11 bases stayed unmatched. This CDR3 is CASSLGVGLATQETQYF. CDR3 bases: TGTGCCAGCAGCCTTGGGGTAGGACTAGCGACCCAAGAGACCCAGTACTTC. Full variable domain (missing parts from reference TRBV11-3 and TRBJ2-5): EAGVVQSPRYKIIEKKQPVAFWCNPISGHNTLYWYLQNLGQGPELLIRYENEEAVDDSQLPKDRFSAERLKGVDSTLKIQPAELGDSAVYLCASSLGVGLATQETQYFGPGTRLLVL.

This clone was observed a single time. This chain connects TRBV28 to TRBJ1-2; 9 positions match TRBD1. CDR3 length: 13 amino acids. The ends lost 7 bases at V and 6 bases at J; junction bases unmatched: 6. Germline V gene lookup returns CDR1 MDHEN and CDR2 SYDVKM. CDR3 in amino acids: CASNPGDRDGYTF. The CDR3 DNA is TGTGCCAGCAACCCGGGGGACAGGGATGGCTACACCTTC.

V usage is TRBV5-5 and J usage is TRBJ1-1; the D gene is possibly TRBD1 (5 bases). CDR3 length: 15 amino acids. Germline V gene data show CDR1 as SGHKS and CDR2 as YYEKEE (reference sequence). Trimming removed 0 bases from V and 1 base from J, with 10 bases in between. CDR3 loop: CASSLVQGGNTEAFF. The DNA of the CDR3 is TGTGCCAGCAGCTTGGTGCAGGGAGGGAACACTGAAGCTTTCTTT.

This rearrangement joins TRBV5-4 to TRBJ2-1, with TRBD2 matching 9 bases. The CDR3 contains 15 residues. Germline assignment: CDR1 SGHNT and CDR2 YYREEE (reference sequence). Unmatched junction bases numbered 4, after V lost 1 base and J lost 5 bases. The CDR3 DNA sequence: TGTGCCAGCAGCTTGTCCGCTAGCGGGAACAATGAGCAGTTCTTC. This encodes CASSLSASGNNEQFF.

In regard to this clone: At the DNA level, this CDR3 is encoded by other sequences in the same sample as well. This chain connects TRBV5-1 to TRBJ2-6; no reliable D call. This CDR3 spans 13 amino acids. V lost 4 bases to trimming and J lost 0 bases, with 2 bases between them. Per the germline V gene, CDR1 is SGHRS and CDR2 is YFSETQ. The CDR3 reads CASSLSGANVLTF. The CDR3 DNA follows: TGCGCCAGCAGCCTCTCTGGGGCCAACGTCCTGACTTTC.

This chain connects TRBV2 to TRBJ2-3; 9 bases line up with TRBD2. V lost 3 bases to trimming and J lost 5 bases; unmatched junction nucleotides: 3. The CDR3 totals 14 residues. Germline assignment: CDR1 SNHLY and CDR2 FYNNEI. This CDR3 reads CASSDVAGVDTQYF. CDR3 DNA sequence: TGTGCCAGCAGTGACGTAGCGGGAGTAGATACGCAGTATTTT.